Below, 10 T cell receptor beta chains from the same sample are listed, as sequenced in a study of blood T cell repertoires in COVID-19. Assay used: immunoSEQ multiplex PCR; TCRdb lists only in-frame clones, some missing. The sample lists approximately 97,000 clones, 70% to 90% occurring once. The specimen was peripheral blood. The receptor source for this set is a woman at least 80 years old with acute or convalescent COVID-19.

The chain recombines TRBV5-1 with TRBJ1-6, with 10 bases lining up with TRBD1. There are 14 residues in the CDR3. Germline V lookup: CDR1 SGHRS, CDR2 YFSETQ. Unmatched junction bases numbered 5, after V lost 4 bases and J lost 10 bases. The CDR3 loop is CASSPGTGESPLHF. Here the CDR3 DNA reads TGCGCCAGCAGCCCCGGGACAGGGGAATCACCCCTCCACTTT.

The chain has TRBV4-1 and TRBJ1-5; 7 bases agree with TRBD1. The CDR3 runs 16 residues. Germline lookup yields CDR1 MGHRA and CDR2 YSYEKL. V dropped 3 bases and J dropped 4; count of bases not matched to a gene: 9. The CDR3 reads CASSQRGDSTNQPQHF. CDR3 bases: TGCGCCAGCAGCCAGAGGGGGGACAGCACTAATCAGCCCCAGCATTTT.

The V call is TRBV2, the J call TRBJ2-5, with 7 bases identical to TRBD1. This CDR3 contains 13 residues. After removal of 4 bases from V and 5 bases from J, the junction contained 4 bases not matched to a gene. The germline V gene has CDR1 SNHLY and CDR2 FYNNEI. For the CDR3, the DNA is TGTGCCAGCAGTGGACAGGGTTTTGAGACCCAGTACTTC. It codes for CASSGQGFETQYF.

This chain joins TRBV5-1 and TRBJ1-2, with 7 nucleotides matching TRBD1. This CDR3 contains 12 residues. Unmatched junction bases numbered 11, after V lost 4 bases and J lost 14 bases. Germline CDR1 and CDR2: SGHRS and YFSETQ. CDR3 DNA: TGCGCCAGCAGCCTGGAAAGGGACAGAGAAACCTTC. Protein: CASSLERDRETF.

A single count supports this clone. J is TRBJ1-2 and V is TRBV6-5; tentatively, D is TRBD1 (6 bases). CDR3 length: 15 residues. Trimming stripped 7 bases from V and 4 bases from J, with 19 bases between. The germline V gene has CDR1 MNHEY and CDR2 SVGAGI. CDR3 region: CASKRGAGESYGYTF. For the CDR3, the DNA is TGTGCCAGCAAGAGAGGGGCAGGGGAATCCTATGGCTACACCTTC.

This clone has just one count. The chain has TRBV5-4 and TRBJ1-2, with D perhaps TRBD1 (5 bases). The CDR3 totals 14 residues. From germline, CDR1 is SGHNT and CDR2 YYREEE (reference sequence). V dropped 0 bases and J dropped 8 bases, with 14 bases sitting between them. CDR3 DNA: TGTGCCAGCAGCTTGGTAACAGGCCTGGGGGGCTACACCTTC. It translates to CASSLVTGLGGYTF.

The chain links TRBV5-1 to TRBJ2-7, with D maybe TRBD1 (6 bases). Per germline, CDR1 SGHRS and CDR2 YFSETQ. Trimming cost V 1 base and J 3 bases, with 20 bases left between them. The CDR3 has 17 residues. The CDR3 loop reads CASSLFPRGTLSYEQYF. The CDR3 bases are TGCGCCAGCAGCTTGTTTCCTAGGGGGACCCTGAGCTACGAGCAGTACTTC.

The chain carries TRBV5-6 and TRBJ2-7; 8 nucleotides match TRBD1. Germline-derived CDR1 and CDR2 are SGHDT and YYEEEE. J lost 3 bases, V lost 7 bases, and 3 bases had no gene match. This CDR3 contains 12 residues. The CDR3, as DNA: TGTGCCAGCGTTGGACAGGGCTACGAGCAGTACTTC. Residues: CASVGQGYEQYF.

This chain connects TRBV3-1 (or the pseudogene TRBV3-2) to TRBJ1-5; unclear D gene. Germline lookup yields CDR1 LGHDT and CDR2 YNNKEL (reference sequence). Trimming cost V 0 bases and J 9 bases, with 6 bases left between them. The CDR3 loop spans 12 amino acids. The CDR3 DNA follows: TGTGCCAGCAGCCAAGATCCCGGGCCCCAGCATTTT. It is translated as CASSQDPGPQHF.

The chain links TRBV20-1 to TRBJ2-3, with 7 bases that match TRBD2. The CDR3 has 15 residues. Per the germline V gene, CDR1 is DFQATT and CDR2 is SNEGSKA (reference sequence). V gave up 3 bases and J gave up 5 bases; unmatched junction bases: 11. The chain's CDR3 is CSASRRTRPGDTQYF. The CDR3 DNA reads TGCAGTGCTAGTCGGCGGACTAGGCCAGGAGATACGCAGTATTTT.